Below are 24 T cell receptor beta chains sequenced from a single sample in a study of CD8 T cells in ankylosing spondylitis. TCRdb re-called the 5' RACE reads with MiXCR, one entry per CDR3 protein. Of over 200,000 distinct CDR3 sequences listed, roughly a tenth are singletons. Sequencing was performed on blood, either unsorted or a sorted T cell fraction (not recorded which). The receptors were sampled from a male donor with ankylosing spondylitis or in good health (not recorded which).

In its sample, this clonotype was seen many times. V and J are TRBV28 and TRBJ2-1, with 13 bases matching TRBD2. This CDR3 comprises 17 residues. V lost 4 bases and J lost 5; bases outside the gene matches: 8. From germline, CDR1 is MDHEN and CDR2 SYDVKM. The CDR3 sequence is CASSYSRLAGGHNEQFF. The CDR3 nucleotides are TGTGCCAGCAGTTATTCCCGACTAGCGGGGGGACACAATGAGCAGTTCTTC. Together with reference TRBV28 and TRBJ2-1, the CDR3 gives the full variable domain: DVKVTQSSRYLVKRTGEKVFLECVQDMDHENMFWYRQDPGLGLRLIYFSYDVKMKEKGDIPEGYSVSREKKERFSLILESASTNQTSMYLCASSYSRLAGGHNEQFFGPGTRLTVL.

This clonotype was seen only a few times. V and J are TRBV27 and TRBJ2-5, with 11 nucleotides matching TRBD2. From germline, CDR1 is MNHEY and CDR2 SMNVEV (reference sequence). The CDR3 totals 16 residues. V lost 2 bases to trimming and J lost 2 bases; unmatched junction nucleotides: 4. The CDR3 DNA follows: TGTGCCAGCAGTTTAAGGACTAGCGGGCCTCAAGAGACCCAGTACTTC. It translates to CASSLRTSGPQETQYF.

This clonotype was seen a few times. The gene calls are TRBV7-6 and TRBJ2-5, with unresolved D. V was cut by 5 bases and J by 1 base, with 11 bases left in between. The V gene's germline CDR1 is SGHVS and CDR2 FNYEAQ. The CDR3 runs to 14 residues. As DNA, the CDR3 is TGTGCCAGCAGCGATTACTCTCTCCAAGAGACCCAGTACTTC. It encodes CASSDYSLQETQYF.

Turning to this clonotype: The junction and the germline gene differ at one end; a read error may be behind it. CDR3 protein: CASSEVYGLNEKLFF. Written as DNA, the CDR3 is TGTGCCAGCAGCGAAGTTTATGGGCTTAATGAGAAACTGTTTTTT. The V gene is TRBV3-1, the J gene TRBJ1-4; no definite D call. Germline V gene sequence: CDR1 LGHDT, CDR2 YNNKEL (reference sequence). The CDR3 has 15 residues.

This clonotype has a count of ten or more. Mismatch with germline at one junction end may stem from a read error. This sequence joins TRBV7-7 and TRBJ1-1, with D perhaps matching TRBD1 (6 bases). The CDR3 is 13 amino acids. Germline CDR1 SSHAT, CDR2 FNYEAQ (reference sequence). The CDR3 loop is CASSSDRNTEAFF. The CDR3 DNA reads TGTGCTAGCAGCTCGGACAGGAACACTGAAGCTTTCTTT.

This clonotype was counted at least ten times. The CDR3 bases are TGTGCCAGCAGTTCCTTAAGGGCAGGGGACACTGAAGCTTTCTTT. It translates to CASSSLRAGDTEAFF. The chain is built from TRBV12-3 or TRBV12-4 and TRBJ1-1, with TRBD1 as a possible D gene (6 bases). The CDR3 has 15 residues. Between the trimmed V and J ends, which lost 4 bases and 3 bases, there was a span of 15 bases.

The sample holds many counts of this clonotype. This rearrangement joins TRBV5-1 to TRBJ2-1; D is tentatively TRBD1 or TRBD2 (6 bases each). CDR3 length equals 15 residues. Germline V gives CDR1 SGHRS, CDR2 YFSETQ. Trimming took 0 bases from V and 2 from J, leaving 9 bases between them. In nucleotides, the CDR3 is TGCGCCAGCAGCTTGGGGGGGGCTGCCTACAATGAGCAGTTCTTC. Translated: CASSLGGAAYNEQFF.

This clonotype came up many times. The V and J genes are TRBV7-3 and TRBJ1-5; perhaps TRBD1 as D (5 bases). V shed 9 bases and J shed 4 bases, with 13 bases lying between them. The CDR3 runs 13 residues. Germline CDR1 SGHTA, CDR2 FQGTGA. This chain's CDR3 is CASAEGRNQPQHF. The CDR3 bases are TGTGCCAGTGCCGAGGGGAGGAATCAGCCCCAGCATTTT.

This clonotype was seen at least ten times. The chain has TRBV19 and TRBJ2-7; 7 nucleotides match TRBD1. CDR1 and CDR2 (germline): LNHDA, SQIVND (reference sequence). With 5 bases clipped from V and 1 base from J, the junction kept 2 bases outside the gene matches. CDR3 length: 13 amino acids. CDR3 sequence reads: CASSRDSSYEQYF. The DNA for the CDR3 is TGTGCCAGTAGTCGGGACAGTTCCTACGAGCAGTACTTC.

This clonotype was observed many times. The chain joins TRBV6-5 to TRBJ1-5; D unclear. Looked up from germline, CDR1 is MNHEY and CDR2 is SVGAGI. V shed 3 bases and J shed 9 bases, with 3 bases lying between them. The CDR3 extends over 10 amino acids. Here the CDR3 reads CASSYWPQHF. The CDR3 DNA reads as TGTGCCAGCAGTTATTGGCCCCAGCATTTT.

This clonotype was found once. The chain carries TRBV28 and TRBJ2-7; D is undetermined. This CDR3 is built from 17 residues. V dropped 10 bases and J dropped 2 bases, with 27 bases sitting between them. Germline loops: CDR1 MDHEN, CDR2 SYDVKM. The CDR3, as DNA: TGTGCCATGGGCCCCGGGCTCCTCCGCTTCGCAACCTACGAGCAGTACTTC. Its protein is CAMGPGLLRFATYEQYF.

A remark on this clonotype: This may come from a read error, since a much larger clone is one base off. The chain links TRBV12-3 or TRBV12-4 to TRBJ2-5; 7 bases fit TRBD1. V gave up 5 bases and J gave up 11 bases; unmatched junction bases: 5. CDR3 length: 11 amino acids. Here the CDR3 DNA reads TGTGCCAGCAGTACAGGGGCAGCGCAGTACTTC. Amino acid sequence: CASSTGAAQYF.

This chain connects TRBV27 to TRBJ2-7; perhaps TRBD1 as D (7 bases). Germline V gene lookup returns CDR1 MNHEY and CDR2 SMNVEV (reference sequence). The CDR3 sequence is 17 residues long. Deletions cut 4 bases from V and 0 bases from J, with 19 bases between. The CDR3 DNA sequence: TGTGCCAGCAGTTCCCCCAGGGGGGCAGGGAGCTCCTACGAGCAGTACTTC. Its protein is CASSSPRGAGSSYEQYF.

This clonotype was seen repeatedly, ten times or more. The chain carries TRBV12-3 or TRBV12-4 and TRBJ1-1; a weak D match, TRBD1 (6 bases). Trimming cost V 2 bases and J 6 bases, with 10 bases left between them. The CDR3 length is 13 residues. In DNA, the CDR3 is TGTGCCAGCAGTTTACCCGGGACACCTGAAGCTTTCTTT. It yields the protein CASSLPGTPEAFF.

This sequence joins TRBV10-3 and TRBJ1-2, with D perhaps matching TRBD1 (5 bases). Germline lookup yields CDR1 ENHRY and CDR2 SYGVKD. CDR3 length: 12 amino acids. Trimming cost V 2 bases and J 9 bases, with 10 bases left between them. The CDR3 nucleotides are TGTGCCATCAGTGAGCGGGGGGGAAGCTACACCTTC. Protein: CAISERGGSYTF.

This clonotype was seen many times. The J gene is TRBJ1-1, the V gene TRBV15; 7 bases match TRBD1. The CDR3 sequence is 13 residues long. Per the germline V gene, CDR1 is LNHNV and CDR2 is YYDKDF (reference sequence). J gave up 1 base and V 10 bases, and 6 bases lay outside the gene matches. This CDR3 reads CASRQGGNTEAFF. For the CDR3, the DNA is TGTGCCAGTCGACAGGGTGGGAACACTGAAGCTTTCTTT.

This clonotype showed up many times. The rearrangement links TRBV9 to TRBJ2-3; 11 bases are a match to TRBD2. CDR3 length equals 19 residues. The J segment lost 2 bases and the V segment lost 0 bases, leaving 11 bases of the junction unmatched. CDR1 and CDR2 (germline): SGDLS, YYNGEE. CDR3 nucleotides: TGTGCCAGCAGCGTAGACCTAGCGGGGGGCCGCCCGTCCACAGATACGCAGTATTTT. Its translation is CASSVDLAGGRPSTDTQYF.

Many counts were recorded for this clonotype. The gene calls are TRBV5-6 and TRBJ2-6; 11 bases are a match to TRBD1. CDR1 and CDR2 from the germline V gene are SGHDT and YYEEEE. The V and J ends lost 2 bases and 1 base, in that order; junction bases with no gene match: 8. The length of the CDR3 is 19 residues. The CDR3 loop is CASSLGQGAALSGANVLTF. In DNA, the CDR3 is TGTGCCAGCAGCTTAGGACAGGGGGCCGCATTATCTGGGGCCAACGTCCTGACTTTC.

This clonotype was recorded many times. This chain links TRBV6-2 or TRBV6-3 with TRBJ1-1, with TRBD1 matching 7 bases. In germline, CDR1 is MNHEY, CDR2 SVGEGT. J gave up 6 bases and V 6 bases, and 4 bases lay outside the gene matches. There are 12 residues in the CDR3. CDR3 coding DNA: TGTGCCAGCAGACTCGGGACAGCTGAAGCTTTCTTT. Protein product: CASRLGTAEAFF.

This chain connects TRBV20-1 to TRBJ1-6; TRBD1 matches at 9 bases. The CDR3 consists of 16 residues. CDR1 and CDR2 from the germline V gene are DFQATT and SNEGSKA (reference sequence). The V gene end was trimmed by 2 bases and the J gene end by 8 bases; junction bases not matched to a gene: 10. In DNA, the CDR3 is TGCAGTGCTAGAAAACCAGGGACAGGGAAGTATTCACCCCTCCACTTT. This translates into CSARKPGTGKYSPLHF.

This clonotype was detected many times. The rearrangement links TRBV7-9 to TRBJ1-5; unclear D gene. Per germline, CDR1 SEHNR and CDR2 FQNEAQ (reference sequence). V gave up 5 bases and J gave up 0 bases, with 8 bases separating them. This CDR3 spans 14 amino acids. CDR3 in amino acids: CASSTDTSNQPQHF. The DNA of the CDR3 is TGTGCCAGCAGCACAGACACTAGCAATCAGCCCCAGCATTTT.

CDR3 DNA: TGTGCCAGCCGGGACAGGGAGCGGACCACAGATACGCAGTATTTT. It codes for CASRDRERTTDTQYF. J is TRBJ2-3 and V is TRBV2; 9 nucleotides match TRBD1. The germline V gene has CDR1 SNHLY and CDR2 FYNNEI. CDR3 size: 15 residues. The trim removed 8 bases at V and 2 bases at J, leaving 8 bases unmatched.

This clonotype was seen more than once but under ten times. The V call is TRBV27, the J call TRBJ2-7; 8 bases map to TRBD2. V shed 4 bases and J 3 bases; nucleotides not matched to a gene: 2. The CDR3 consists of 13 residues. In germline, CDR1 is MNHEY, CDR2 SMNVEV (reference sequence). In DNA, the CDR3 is TGTGCCAGCAGTTCGGGGGGGAGCTACGAGCAGTACTTC. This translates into CASSSGGSYEQYF.

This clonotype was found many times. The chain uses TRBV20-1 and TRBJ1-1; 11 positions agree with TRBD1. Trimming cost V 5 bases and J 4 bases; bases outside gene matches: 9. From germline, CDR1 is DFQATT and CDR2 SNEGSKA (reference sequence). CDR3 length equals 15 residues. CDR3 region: CSALIPGTGGTEAFF. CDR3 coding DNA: TGCAGTGCTTTAATCCCCGGGACAGGGGGCACTGAAGCTTTCTTT.